This TCR beta chain was obtained from a study of cytomegalovirus exposure and HLA in healthy donors. General study findings and limits: Some TCR beta chains (roughly 150 of them) were listed as cytomegalovirus-associated.

J was trimmed by 8 bases and V by 5 bases; bases with no gene match: 11. The V gene's germline CDR1 is PRHDT and CDR2 FYEKMQ (reference sequence). CDR3 length: 15 residues. PCR used 60 Vbeta primers and 13 Jbeta primers. The table came from immunoSEQ multiplex PCR; TCRdb's copy has only in-frame clones and leaves some out. Here the sample spans some 150,000 clones, about 75% being singletons. Of note for this clone: Its antigen is currently unknown.

The TCR was taken from a woman in her thirties or forties in good health and CMV-seronegative. This chain uses TRBV13 with TRBJ1-2, with TRBD1 matching 10 bases. The sequencing sample was made of PBMCs. As DNA, the CDR3 is TGTGCCAGCAGCCTACACTCCGGGACAGGGGAAGGCTACACCTTC. Its translation is CASSLHSGTGEGYTF.